The 26 T cell receptor beta chains presented below share a single source sample, sequenced in a study of patients and donors after allogeneic stem cell transplantation. TCRdb re-called the RT-PCR reads through MiXCR, storing one row per CDR3 protein. In the table there are roughly 960,000 distinct CDR3 sequences, roughly 17% of which are singletons. The source material was blood, either unsorted or a sorted T cell fraction (not recorded which). Receptors were obtained from a human donor who was either an allogeneic HSCT recipient or a stem cell or donor lymphocyte infusion donor (not recorded which). It is not recorded whose cells these are; they may come from a transplant donor.

A few counts support this clonotype. CDR3 protein: CASSSRATQYF. In DNA, the CDR3 is TGTGCCAGCAGCTCCCGTGCGACCCAGTACTTC. The chain uses TRBV7-2 and TRBJ2-5; D gene unclear. Trimming removed 4 bases at V and 7 bases at J, with 7 bases between. This CDR3 is 11 amino acids long. Germline-derived CDR1 and CDR2 are SGHTA and FQGNSA.

The gene calls are TRBV6-1 and TRBJ1-1, with 7 bases matching TRBD1. The CDR3 sequence is 17 residues long. V lost 4 bases and J lost 4; bases outside the gene matches: 15. The V gene's germline CDR1 is MNHNS and CDR2 SASEGT. The CDR3 region has the DNA TGTGCCAGCAGTGGCCACAGGGGAACGGCGCCGAGCACTGAAGCTTTCTTT. This encodes CASSGHRGTAPSTEAFF.

This clonotype was seen ten or more times. The rearrangement joins TRBV12-3 or TRBV12-4 to TRBJ2-1; TRBD2 is a possible D gene (6 bases). The CDR3 runs 18 residues. V dropped 3 bases and J dropped 0 bases, with 18 bases sitting between them. This CDR3 is CASSFAARSGFSYNEQFF. For the CDR3, the DNA is TGTGCCAGCAGTTTCGCTGCGCGGAGCGGGTTCTCCTACAATGAGCAGTTCTTC.

This chain joins TRBV6-1 and TRBJ2-3; D ambiguous. The CDR3 runs to 16 residues. Per germline, CDR1 MNHNS and CDR2 SASEGT. Trimming cost V 6 bases and J 0 bases, with 16 bases left between them. CDR3 residues: CASSWYPIQSTDTQYF. The CDR3 DNA follows: TGTGCCAGCAGCTGGTATCCCATACAAAGCACAGATACGCAGTATTTT.

The V and J genes are TRBV20-1 and TRBJ1-2; 8 positions match TRBD1. V gave up 4 bases and J gave up 5 bases; unmatched junction bases: 9. Germline assignment: CDR1 DFQATT and CDR2 SNEGSKA (reference sequence). The CDR3 is 14 residues long. The CDR3: CSAMTGDGEYGYTF. The CDR3 nucleotides read TGCAGTGCTATGACAGGGGATGGGGAATATGGCTACACCTTC.

The chain is built from TRBV29-1 and TRBJ2-1, with 10 nucleotides matching TRBD2. The CDR3 runs 16 residues. V shed 4 bases and J 7 bases; nucleotides not matched to a gene: 13. Germline-derived CDR1 and CDR2 are SQVTM and ANQGSEA. The CDR3 DNA follows: TGCAGCGTTGGAGGTCGCGAGCGGGGGGGCTTGAATGAGCAGTTCTTC. It encodes CSVGGRERGGLNEQFF.

This clonotype was observed at least ten times. V gene TRBV4-2 combines with J gene TRBJ2-5, with D perhaps TRBD1 (6 bases). The CDR3 totals 15 residues. Trimming left V 2 bases short and J 5 bases short, with 15 bases between. CDR1 and CDR2 from the germline V gene are LGHNA and YNFKEQ. CDR3 bases: TGTGCCAGCAGCCAACTCGGCCCAACAGGGGAGACCCAGTACTTC. This sequence encodes CASSQLGPTGETQYF.

This clonotype was seen repeatedly, ten times or more. V gene TRBV20-1 combines with J gene TRBJ1-2, with TRBD1 matching 7 bases. The CDR3 totals 13 residues. Germline CDR1 is DFQATT and CDR2 is SNEGSKA (reference sequence). V shed 5 bases and J 3 bases; nucleotides not matched to a gene: 6. CDR3 DNA sequence: TGCAGTGCTGAACAGGGGATTGACTATGGCTACACCTTC. Translation gives CSAEQGIDYGYTF.

This clonotype was seen a handful of times. The chain carries TRBV6-1 and TRBJ2-7; D uncertain. The CDR3 runs 16 residues. V lost 5 bases and J 2 bases, leaving 19 bases between the germline ends. Germline loops: CDR1 MNHNS, CDR2 SASEGT. Here the CDR3 DNA reads TGTGCCAGCAGTCGGACGACGGCCCACAGACCCTACGAGCAGTACTTC. Its protein product is CASSRTTAHRPYEQYF.

Only a few counts were recorded for this clonotype. CDR3 DNA: TGCAGTGTGTCGGACACGAGCAATCAGCCCCAGCATTTT. Protein: CSVSDTSNQPQHF. The J gene is TRBJ1-5, the V gene TRBV20-1, with TRBD1 as a possible D gene (5 bases). The CDR3 has 13 amino acids. V was clipped by 7 bases and J by 1 base, with 11 bases between them. Germline loops: CDR1 DFQATT, CDR2 SNEGSKA (reference sequence).

This sequence joins TRBV19 and TRBJ2-7; D remains unclear. The CDR3 totals 14 residues. V gave up 3 bases and J gave up 4 bases, with 13 bases separating them. Germline V gene data show CDR1 as LNHDA and CDR2 as SQIVND (reference sequence). CDR3 sequence reads: CASSIQALNYEQYF. Written as DNA, the CDR3 is TGTGCCAGTAGTATTCAAGCGCTGAATTACGAGCAGTACTTC.

The CDR3 sequence: CASSQDNGAVGQGRHGYTF. DNA of the CDR3: TGTGCCAGCAGCCAAGATAACGGGGCCGTAGGACAGGGGAGACATGGCTACACCTTC. This chain joins TRBV4-2 and TRBJ1-2; 9 bases line up with TRBD1. V was pared by 0 bases and J by 6 bases, with 17 bases of the junction left unmatched. The CDR3 has 19 amino acids. The germline V gene encodes CDR1 LGHNA and CDR2 YNFKEQ.

The chain combines TRBV20-1 with TRBJ1-1; 7 nucleotides agree with TRBD1. This CDR3 contains 13 residues. The V gene's germline CDR1 is DFQATT and CDR2 SNEGSKA (reference sequence). Trimming at V came to 6 bases and at J to 7 bases, leaving 11 bases not matched to a gene. The CDR3 DNA follows: TGCAGTGCCTTACCGACCCAGGGGGGTGAAGCTTTCTTT. Protein sequence: CSALPTQGGEAFF.

This clonotype was observed a handful of times. The chain carries TRBV20-1 and TRBJ2-1, with 7 bases aligning to TRBD1. V dropped 5 bases and J dropped 4; count of bases not matched to a gene: 5. This CDR3 comprises 13 residues. The germline CDR1 and CDR2 sequences are DFQATT and SNEGSKA (reference sequence). CDR3 sequence (DNA): TGCAGTGCTGTGGACAGGTCTTACAATGAGCAGTTCTTC. This codes for CSAVDRSYNEQFF.

This clonotype was detected many times. V is TRBV5-1 and J is TRBJ1-1; 8 bases are a match to TRBD1. Trimming took 3 bases from V and 0 from J; bases not matched to a gene: 13. The CDR3 contains 18 residues. Germline CDR1 reads SGHRS; CDR2 reads YFSETQ. The CDR3 here is CASSSGQGRVGVNTEAFF. In DNA form, the CDR3 reads TGCGCCAGCAGCTCTGGACAGGGAAGGGTTGGCGTGAACACTGAAGCTTTCTTT. The full variable domain, rest sourced from reference TRBV5-1 and TRBJ1-1, is KAGVTQTPRYLIKTRGQQVTLSCSPISGHRSVSWYQQTPGQGLQFLFEYFSETQRNKGNFPGRFSGRQFSNSRSEMNVSTLELGDSALYLCASSSGQGRVGVNTEAFFGQGTRLTVV.

The V call is TRBV11-2, the J call TRBJ2-1, with 7 bases that match TRBD2. Germline V gives CDR1 SGHAT, CDR2 FQNNGV. Trimming took 5 bases from V and 10 from J; bases not matched to a gene: 11. The CDR3 covers 14 residues. In DNA, the CDR3 is TGTGCCAGCAGCAGAAGCGGGGCGGGACGGGAGCAGTTCTTC. Protein: CASSRSGAGREQFF.

The chain joins TRBV20-1 to TRBJ2-3; 8 bases line up with TRBD1. This CDR3 has 12 amino acids. Per the germline V gene, CDR1 is DFQATT and CDR2 is SNEGSKA (reference sequence). V lost 6 bases to trimming and J lost 1 base; unmatched junction nucleotides: 0. The CDR3 protein is CSAGQGTDTQYF. CDR3 in DNA: TGCAGTGCGGGACAGGGCACAGATACGCAGTATTTT.

This clonotype was recorded a few times. This chain joins TRBV11-1 and TRBJ1-1, with TRBD1 matching over 7 bases. The CDR3 runs to 14 residues. CDR1 and CDR2 (germline): SGHAT, FQDESV (reference sequence). The junction had 5 bases not matched to a gene; V was cut back by 2 bases and J by 5 bases. In nucleotides, the CDR3 is TGTGCCAGCAGCTTATTTACAGGGGTGACTGAAGCTTTCTTT. Its translation: CASSLFTGVTEAFF.

This chain joins TRBV12-3 or TRBV12-4 and TRBJ2-1; TRBD1 matches at 9 bases. This CDR3 has 15 amino acids. With 6 bases clipped from V and 5 bases from J, the junction kept 8 bases outside the gene matches. Written as DNA, the CDR3 is TGTGCCAGCAGCCGGGGACAGGGACTTAACAATGAGCAGTTCTTC. Amino acids: CASSRGQGLNNEQFF.

In this sample, this clonotype turned up a few times. The chain uses TRBV4-2 and TRBJ2-3, with D possibly TRBD1 on 6 matching bases. Germline assignment: CDR1 LGHNA and CDR2 YNFKEQ. CDR3 length: 19 residues. Between the trimmed V and J ends, which lost 0 bases and 0 bases, there was a span of 19 bases. The CDR3 sequence: CASSQDVIEERGSTDTQYF. The CDR3 DNA is TGTGCCAGCAGCCAAGACGTCATTGAGGAGAGGGGGAGCACAGATACGCAGTATTTT.

This rearrangement joins TRBV5-6 to TRBJ1-1; the match to TRBD1 covers 9 bases. Germline V gives CDR1 SGHDT, CDR2 YYEEEE. The V gene end was trimmed by 6 bases and the J gene end by 12 bases; junction bases not matched to a gene: 21. This CDR3 is 16 amino acids long. CDR3 sequence (DNA): TGTGCCAGCACCAGCATGAGGTTCAGGGACAGGGATTTTCCTTTCTTT. Translated, it gives CASTSMRFRDRDFPFF.

This clonotype was picked up many times. The chain has TRBV12-3 or TRBV12-4 and TRBJ1-3; D is unclear. The CDR3 extends over 10 amino acids. V was cut by 5 bases and J by 6 bases, with 2 bases left in between. As DNA, the CDR3 is TGTGCCAGCAGTATAAACACCATATATTTT. It encodes CASSINTIYF.

The V and J genes are TRBV20-1 and TRBJ1-2, with D unresolved. The CDR3 is 8 amino acids. Germline V gives CDR1 DFQATT, CDR2 SNEGSKA (reference sequence). V lost 5 bases and J lost 7, with 2 bases in between. Here the CDR3 reads CSAGGYTF. In DNA, the CDR3 is TGCAGTGCTGGTGGCTACACCTTC.

The chain joins TRBV10-3 to TRBJ1-2; tentatively, D is TRBD1 (6 bases). The CDR3 is made up of 16 amino acids. Deletions cut 3 bases from V and 7 bases from J, with 21 bases between. Per germline, CDR1 ENHRY and CDR2 SYGVKD. The CDR3 protein is CAISDSGLQGSRGYTF. CDR3 coding DNA: TGTGCCATCAGTGACTCCGGGTTACAGGGATCTCGTGGCTACACCTTC.

There are many counts of this clonotype. The chain carries TRBV12-3 or TRBV12-4 and TRBJ1-1, with no clear D. V lost 3 bases and J lost 0, with 20 bases in between. The CDR3 has 18 residues. CDR3 DNA: TGTGCCAGCAGTTTTTCCCCTTCTCAGCGGGCCATGAACACTGAAGCTTTCTTT. This codes for CASSFSPSQRAMNTEAFF.

This clonotype was detected ten times or more. The chain employs TRBV12-3 or TRBV12-4 and TRBJ2-2; tentatively, D is TRBD1 or TRBD2 (7 bases each). Trimming shortened V by 3 bases and J by 3 bases, and 14 bases separated the two germline ends. There are 16 residues in the CDR3. The CDR3 DNA is TGTGCCAGCAGTTTCCCAGCAGGGGGGGACACCGGGGAGCTGTTTTTT. It encodes CASSFPAGGDTGELFF.